This entry concerns a single T cell receptor (beta chain). Its antigen remains unknown. V lost 0 bases to trimming and J lost 5 bases, with 22 bases between them. The germline V gene encodes CDR1 KGHSY and CDR2 FQNENV. The length of the CDR3 is 18 residues. This sample is drawn from a study of CD4+ T cells in melanoma. Study outcomes and limitations: A reported correlation linked neoantigen-specific CD4+ T cells to CD8+, macrophage and B cell function. Reportedly, melanoma neoantigen-specific CD4+ T cells showed varied differentiation states.

Method: immunoSEQ multiplex PCR; TCRdb's copy keeps in-frame clones and lacks some. The sample lists about 7,200 clones; approximately 69% were seen once. Sequenced sample: cells from a culture (not recorded whether cultured in vitro). The origin of this receptor is a human donor with melanoma. This chain uses TRBV16 with TRBJ1-2; D is unclear. The CDR3 nucleotides are TGTGCCAGCAGCCAATCGCGGGCAGGATATAACCTGGGGTATGGCTACACCTTC. Protein sequence: CASSQSRAGYNLGYGYTF.